This T cell receptor (beta chain) was retrieved from a study of cytomegalovirus exposure and HLA in healthy donors. Study in general: Across about 400 genotyped donors, 81% landed in the Caucasian-associated ancestry cluster. Study conclusions and caveats: An apparent linkage of common viral pathogens to several of the most significant clusters emerged in a later analysis. A list of 150 or so TCR beta chains associated with cytomegalovirus was given. A cluster of highly shared sequence variants was likely a sequencing artifact.

A multiplex PCR was run with 60 Vbeta primers and 13 Jbeta primers. Sequencing was performed with immunoSEQ multiplex PCR; in TCRdb, only in-frame clones are kept and a portion is missing. Of about 160,000 clones listed, roughly 80% were seen once; the top ten hold about 9.7%. Notes on this clone: What it binds is not known.

This CDR3 has 15 amino acids. With 0 bases removed from V and 6 bases from J, the gap between germline ends came to 12 bases. Germline assignment: CDR1 MNHEY and CDR2 SVGAGI. This sequence originates from a young man in good health and CMV-seropositive. The chain has TRBV6-5 and TRBJ2-1, with D maybe TRBD1 (5 bases). The sequencing input was PBMCs. As DNA, the CDR3 is TGTGCCAGCAGTTACTCGAACAGGTTCCCCAATGAGCAGTTCTTC. Its protein is CASSYSNRFPNEQFF.